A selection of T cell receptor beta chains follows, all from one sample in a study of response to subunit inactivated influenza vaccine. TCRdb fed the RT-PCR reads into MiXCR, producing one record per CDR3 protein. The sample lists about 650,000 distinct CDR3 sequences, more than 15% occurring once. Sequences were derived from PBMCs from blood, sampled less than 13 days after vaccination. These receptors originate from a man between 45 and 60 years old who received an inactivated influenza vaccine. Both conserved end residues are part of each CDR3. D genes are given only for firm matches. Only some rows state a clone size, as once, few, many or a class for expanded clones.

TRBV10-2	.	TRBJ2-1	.	CASSEVRQPVPAYNEQFF	TGCGCCAGCAGTGAAGTCCGACAGCCCGTCCCCGCCTACAATGAGCAGTTCTTC
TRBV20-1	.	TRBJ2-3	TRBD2	CSAQGLAEPTDTQYF	TGCAGTGCGCAGGGACTAGCGGAGCCCACAGATACGCAGTATTTT
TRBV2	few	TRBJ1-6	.	CASRDDRSPPLHF	TGTGCCAGCAGGGACGACCGAAGTCCTCCCCTCCACTTT
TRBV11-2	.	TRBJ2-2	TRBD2	CASSEGLAGGPRAGELFF	TGTGCCAGCAGTGAAGGACTAGCGGGGGGCCCCAGGGCCGGGGAGCTGTTTTTT
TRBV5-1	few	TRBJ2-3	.	CASSLEGIADTQYF	TGCGCCAGCAGCTTGGAGGGAATCGCAGATACGCAGTATTTT
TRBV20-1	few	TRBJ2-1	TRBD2	CSAKSSGSYNEQFF	TGCAGTGCTAAATCTAGCGGCTCCTACAATGAGCAGTTCTTC
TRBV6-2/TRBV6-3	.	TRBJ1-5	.	CASSWQGPYQPQHF	TGTGCCAGCAGTTGGCAGGGGCCGTATCAGCCCCAGCATTTT
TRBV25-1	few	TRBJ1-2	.	CASSVRGDGYTF	TGTGCCAGCAGCGTCCGGGGAGATGGCTACACCTTC
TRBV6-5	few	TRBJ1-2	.	CASSYPSGCTF	TGTGCCAGCAGTTACCCGTCGGGGTGTACCTTC
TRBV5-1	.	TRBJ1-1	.	CASSLAGSGGTEAFF	TGCGCCAGCAGCTTGGCCGGGTCTGGGGGCACTGAAGCTTTCTTT
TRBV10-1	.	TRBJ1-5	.	CASSSRPPRNQPQHF	TGCGCCAGCAGCTCTCGTCCCCCCCGCAATCAGCCCCAGCATTTT
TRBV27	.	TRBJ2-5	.	CATGSGLSGETQYF	TGTGCCACCGGTTCTGGTCTGAGCGGTGAGACCCAGTACTTC
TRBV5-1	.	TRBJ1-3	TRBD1	CASSTGQPSGAGNTIYF	TGCGCCAGCAGCACGGGACAGCCTAGCGGCGCTGGAAACACCATATATTTT
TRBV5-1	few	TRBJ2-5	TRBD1	CASSPTGTGLETQYF	TGCGCCAGCAGCCCAACCGGGACAGGTTTAGAGACCCAGTACTTC
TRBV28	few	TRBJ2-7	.	CASSPKTYYSYEQYF	TGTGCCAGCAGTCCCAAGACATACTACTCCTACGAGCAGTACTTC
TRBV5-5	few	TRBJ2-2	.	CASSLEAGANTGELFF	TGTGCCAGCAGCTTGGAGGCGGGGGCAAACACCGGGGAGCTGTTTTTT
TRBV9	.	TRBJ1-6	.	CASSVEDTNSPLHF	TGTGCCAGCAGCGTAGAAGATACTAATTCACCCCTCCACTTT
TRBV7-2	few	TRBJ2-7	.	CASSTLSYYEQYF	TGTGCCAGCAGCACACTAAGTTACTACGAGCAGTACTTC
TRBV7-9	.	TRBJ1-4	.	CASSLAGTLYEKLFF	TGTGCCAGCAGCTTAGCTGGGACACTTTATGAAAAACTGTTTTTT
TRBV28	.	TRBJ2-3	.	CASSSGGGTTDTQYF	TGTGCCAGCAGTTCCGGAGGAGGGACCACAGATACGCAGTATTTT
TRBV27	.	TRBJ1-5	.	CASSFGPSGPQHF	TGTGCCAGCAGTTTTGGGCCGTCCGGGCCCCAGCATTTT
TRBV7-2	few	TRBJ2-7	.	CASSLNGYSYEQYF	TGTGCCAGCAGCTTAAATGGTTACTCCTACGAGCAGTACTTC
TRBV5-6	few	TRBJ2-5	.	CASSSTPLARETQYF	TGTGCCAGCAGCAGCACCCCACTAGCAAGGGAGACCCAGTACTTC
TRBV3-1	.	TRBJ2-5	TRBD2	CASVRTSGSVTQYF	TGTGCCAGCGTTCGGACTAGCGGGAGTGTGACCCAGTACTTC
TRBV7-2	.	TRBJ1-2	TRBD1	CASSHDRVPGYTF	TGTGCCAGCAGCCACGACAGGGTCCCTGGCTACACCTTC
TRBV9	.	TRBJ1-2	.	CASSANPGTSYGYTF	TGTGCCAGCAGCGCAAACCCCGGGACTAGCTATGGCTACACCTTC
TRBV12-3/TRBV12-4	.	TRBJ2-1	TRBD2	CASSLVVSGTSIVGEQFF	TGTGCCAGCAGTCTAGTAGTCTCCGGGACTAGTATTGTCGGTGAGCAGTTCTTC
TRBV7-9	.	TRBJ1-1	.	CASSRAEGQLPRF	TGTGCCAGCAGCCGGGCCGAGGGCCAGCTACCGAGGTTC
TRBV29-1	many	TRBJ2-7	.	CSVEDPEDEQYF	TGCAGCGTTGAAGATCCGGAGGACGAGCAGTACTTC
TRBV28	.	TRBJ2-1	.	CASSPPTRNEQFF	TGTGCCAGCAGTCCCCCTACGAGAAATGAGCAGTTCTTC
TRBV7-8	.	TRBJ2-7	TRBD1	CASSLGDRGIYEQYF	TGTGCCAGCAGCTTAGGGGACAGGGGTATATACGAGCAGTACTTC
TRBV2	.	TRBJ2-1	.	CASRKRSHEQFF	TGTGCCAGCAGGAAACGGTCCCATGAGCAGTTCTTC
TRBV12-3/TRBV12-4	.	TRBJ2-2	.	CASSIRGPNTGELFF	TGTGCCAGCAGTATTCGGGGGCCAAACACCGGGGAGCTGTTTTTT
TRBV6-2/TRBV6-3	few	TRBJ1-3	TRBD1	CASRQSLRQGSSSGNTIYF	TGTGCCAGCAGGCAATCTCTACGACAGGGTTCAAGCTCTGGAAACACCATATATTTT
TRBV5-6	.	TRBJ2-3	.	CASSQLARDTQYF	TGTGCCAGCAGCCAGCTAGCGAGAGATACGCAGTATTTT
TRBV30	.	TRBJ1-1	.	CAWSGQSNTEAFF	TGTGCCTGGAGCGGACAGAGTAACACTGAAGCTTTCTTT
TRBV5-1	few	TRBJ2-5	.	CASSLGTIKSRETQYF	TGCGCCAGCAGCCTCGGGACAATCAAGAGTAGAGAGACCCAGTACTTC
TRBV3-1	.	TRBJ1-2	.	CASTPTWGYGYTF	TGTGCCAGCACCCCCACTTGGGGGTATGGCTACACCTTC
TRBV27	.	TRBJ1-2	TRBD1	CASSLYRGRPYGYTF	TGTGCCAGCAGTTTATACAGGGGGCGCCCCTATGGCTACACCTTC
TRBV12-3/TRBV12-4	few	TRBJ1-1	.	CASSLPGLDTEAFF	TGTGCCAGCAGTTTGCCTGGGTTAGACACTGAAGCTTTCTTT
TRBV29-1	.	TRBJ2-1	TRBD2	CSVLSASGGQFF	TGCAGCGTTTTGTCCGCTAGCGGGGGGCAGTTCTTC
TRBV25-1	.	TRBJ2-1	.	CASSDKSLYNEQFF	TGTGCCAGCAGTGATAAATCTCTTTACAATGAGCAGTTCTTC
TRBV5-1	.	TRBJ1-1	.	CASSPGTSTLNTEAFF	TGCGCCAGCAGCCCCGGGACAAGTACTTTGAACACTGAAGCTTTCTTT